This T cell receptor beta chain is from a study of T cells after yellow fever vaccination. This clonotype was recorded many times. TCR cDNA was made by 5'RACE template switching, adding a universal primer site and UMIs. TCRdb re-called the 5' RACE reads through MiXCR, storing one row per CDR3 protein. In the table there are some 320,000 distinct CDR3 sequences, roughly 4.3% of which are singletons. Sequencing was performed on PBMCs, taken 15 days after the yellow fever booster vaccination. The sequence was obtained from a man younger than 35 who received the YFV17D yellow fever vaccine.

Here the CDR3 reads CASSLVSRPASGNTIYF. The CDR3 region has the DNA TGTGCCAGCAGCTTAGTATCCAGACCCGCTTCTGGAAACACCATATATTTT. The chain joins TRBV7-2 to TRBJ1-3; D gene unclear. V lost 1 base, J lost 1 base, and 14 bases lay in between. The germline V gene has CDR1 SGHTA and CDR2 FQGNSA. This CDR3 comprises 17 residues.